This TCR beta chain was identified during a study of blood T cell repertoires in COVID-19. Generated by immunoSEQ multiplex PCR, the TCRdb table keeps only in-frame clones and is missing some. The sample shows about 150,000 clones, roughly 84% of them seen only once. Germline CDR1 and CDR2: SQVTM and ANQGSEA. The CDR3 extends over 13 amino acids. Trimming cost V 6 bases and J 0 bases, with 9 bases left between them. What was sequenced was peripheral blood. This clonotype was obtained from a man of 80 years or more with COVID-19, enrolled during active disease. The chain couples TRBV29-1 to TRBJ2-1; a possible D gene is TRBD2 (5 bases). This CDR3 is CSVTSSSYNEQFF. As DNA, the CDR3 is TGCAGCGTCACTAGTAGCTCCTACAATGAGCAGTTCTTC.